This entry lists 10 T cell receptor beta chains sequenced from one sample in a study of blood T cell repertoires in COVID-19. Produced via immunoSEQ multiplex PCR; TCRdb's table is partial and in-frame only. The profile covers about 150,000 clones, with 84% appearing a single time and under 7% taken by the ten largest. The sequenced sample consisted of PBMCs or T cells enriched from blood (not recorded which). These receptors were collected from a woman aged 50 to 60 who had been exposed to COVID-19.

The gene calls are TRBV27 and TRBJ1-3; 7 positions agree with TRBD1. CDR1 and CDR2 from the germline V gene are MNHEY and SMNVEV (reference sequence). The CDR3 consists of 16 residues. The V gene end was trimmed by 5 bases and the J gene end by 2 bases; junction bases not matched to a gene: 9. CDR3 bases: TGTGCCAGCAGTCCCCTACGACAGGGTGCTGGAAACACCATATATTTT. Residues: CASSPLRQGAGNTIYF.

This chain links TRBV7-9 with TRBJ1-2, with unresolved D. Trimming left V 7 bases short and J 8 bases short, with 20 bases between. The CDR3 loop spans 14 amino acids. Germline-derived CDR1 and CDR2 are SEHNR and FQNEAQ (reference sequence). The CDR3 sequence is CASTALGLSVGYTF. The CDR3 bases are TGTGCCAGCACCGCCCTGGGTCTGAGCGTAGGCTACACCTTC.

This clone is classed as medium-sized (0.01 to 0.1%). The chain has TRBV7-9 and TRBJ2-7; 8 bases match TRBD1. V lost 5 bases to trimming and J lost 2 bases; unmatched junction nucleotides: 8. Germline CDR1 reads SEHNR; CDR2 reads FQNEAQ (reference sequence). The CDR3 covers 15 residues. The DNA for the CDR3 is TGTGCCAGCAGCCCAGCCTGGGACAGGACCTACGAGCAGTACTTC. Its translation is CASSPAWDRTYEQYF.

Many counts were recorded for this clone. The CDR3 loop reads CASSYSTSSYEQYF. The CDR3, as DNA: TGTGCCAGCAGTTACTCGACAAGCTCCTACGAGCAGTACTTC. The chain joins TRBV6-2 or TRBV6-3 to TRBJ2-7; no clear D gene. V lost 0 bases and J lost 0, with 6 bases in between. CDR3 length: 14 residues. Germline V lookup: CDR1 MNHEY, CDR2 SVGEGT.

The J gene is TRBJ2-7, the V gene TRBV6-2 or TRBV6-3; 7 bases are shared with TRBD1. CDR1 is MNHEY, CDR2 SVGEGT, per germline. The V segment lost 2 bases and the J segment 7 bases; nucleotides outside the gene matches: 8. There are 14 residues in the CDR3. The CDR3 DNA sequence: TGTGCCAGCAGTTACGGGACAGCCACGGGGGAGCAGTACTTC. Its protein product is CASSYGTATGEQYF.

V gene TRBV30 combines with J gene TRBJ2-6; the match to TRBD1 covers 7 bases. Germline assignment: CDR1 GTSNPN and CDR2 SVGIG (reference sequence). J lost 2 bases, V lost 5 bases, and 3 bases had no gene match. The CDR3 contains 14 residues. The CDR3 sequence: CAWGDSPGANVLTF. The CDR3 DNA follows: TGTGCCTGGGGGGACAGCCCTGGGGCCAACGTCCTGACTTTC.

This sequence joins TRBV19 and TRBJ2-1, with unresolved D. The length of the CDR3 is 11 residues. Per germline, CDR1 LNHDA and CDR2 SQIVND (reference sequence). The V end was cut by 5 bases, the J end by 5 bases, with 4 bases between. CDR3 in amino acids: CASSLDNEQFF. Written as DNA, the CDR3 is TGTGCCAGTAGTCTCGACAATGAGCAGTTCTTC.

This rearrangement joins TRBV5-4 to TRBJ2-7, with 9 bases matching TRBD1. The CDR3 runs to 14 residues. In germline, CDR1 is SGHNT, CDR2 YYREEE (reference sequence). Unmatched junction bases numbered 8, after V lost 3 bases and J lost 7 bases. The CDR3 region is CASSWPGQGIEQYF. The DNA of the CDR3 is TGTGCCAGCAGCTGGCCGGGACAGGGAATTGAGCAGTACTTC.

V and J are TRBV4-1 and TRBJ2-2, with 7 bases matching TRBD1. The V segment lost 1 base and the J segment 5 bases; nucleotides outside the gene matches: 4. Per the germline V gene, CDR1 is MGHRA and CDR2 is YSYEKL. The CDR3 loop spans 15 amino acids. The DNA for the CDR3 is TGCGCCAGCAGCCAAGGGACAGGATGGACCGGGGAGCTGTTTTTT. It is translated as CASSQGTGWTGELFF.

This chain's CDR3 is CASSGLGSGRSSYNEQFF. The CDR3 nucleotides are TGTGCCAGCAGCGGGCTGGGTAGCGGGAGATCCTCCTACAATGAGCAGTTCTTC. The chain recombines TRBV5-4 with TRBJ2-1, with TRBD2 identical over 9 bases. The ends lost 4 bases at V and 0 bases at J; junction bases unmatched: 11. The CDR3 length is 18 residues. Per the germline V gene, CDR1 is SGHNT and CDR2 is YYREEE (reference sequence).